The 19 T cell receptor beta chains below were found in one sample sequenced in a study of T-cell reconstitution after alpha-beta-depleted transplantation in children. The library targeted TCRbeta and was prepared with unique molecular identifiers. A single record per CDR3 protein comes from TCRdb applying MiXCR to the PCR reads. The repertoire has around 450,000 distinct CDR3 sequences, under 20% of them found once; the top ten carry 25% to 30%. Sample: PBMCs, mostly from graft donor cells, taken 360 days after TCRalphabeta/CD19-depleted stem cell transplant. The source is a boy less than two years old who had a stem cell transplant for Wiskott-Aldrich syndrome, so the T cells may come from the graft donor.

The gene calls are TRBV25-1 and TRBJ1-2; D gene ambiguous. V dropped 4 bases and J dropped 8 bases, with 8 bases sitting between them. The CDR3 is made up of 11 amino acids. In germline, CDR1 is MGHDK, CDR2 SYGVNS. In nucleotides, the CDR3 is TGTGCCAGCAGTGCCCTCAGAGGCTACACCTTC. Translating it yields CASSALRGYTF.

This clonotype appeared a few times. The genes are TRBV24-1 and TRBJ2-3, with D tentatively TRBD1 or TRBD2 (6 bases each). This CDR3 contains 16 residues. Trimming took 3 bases from V and 6 from J, leaving 18 bases between them. Germline-derived CDR1 and CDR2 are KGHDR and SFDVKD. CDR3 sequence: CATSDPGQGRTDTQYF. CDR3 bases: TGTGCCACCAGTGATCCGGGCCAGGGGAGGACCGATACGCAGTATTTT.

This clonotype was picked up a small number of times. The chain has TRBV2 and TRBJ2-4; D is uncertain. Deletions cut 5 bases from V and 7 bases from J, with 18 bases between. The CDR3 covers 15 residues. Germline V CDR1 and CDR2: SNHLY, FYNNEI. CDR3 coding DNA: TGTGCCAGCAGTTCCTTTGGTAGGGCAGGCAACATTCAGTACTTC. Translation gives CASSSFGRAGNIQYF.

V and J are TRBV3-1 and TRBJ2-3, with D uncertain. Per the germline V gene, CDR1 is LGHDT and CDR2 is YNNKEL (reference sequence). With 1 base removed from V and 6 bases from J, the gap between germline ends came to 5 bases. This CDR3 has 12 amino acids. The CDR3 loop reads CASSQGRDTQYF. In DNA, the CDR3 is TGTGCCAGCAGCCAAGGGCGTGATACGCAGTATTTT.

This sequence joins TRBV28 and TRBJ2-7; 9 bases map to TRBD2. J lost 2 bases, V lost 4 bases, and 6 bases had no gene match. Germline CDR1 and CDR2: MDHEN and SYDVKM. The CDR3 runs to 15 residues. CDR3 in amino acids: CASSWRSGRTYEQYF. CDR3 nucleotide sequence: TGTGCCAGCAGTTGGCGTAGCGGGAGAACCTACGAGCAGTACTTC.

The V and J genes are TRBV9 and TRBJ2-7; no firm D call. This CDR3 has 16 amino acids. From germline, CDR1 is SGDLS and CDR2 YYNGEE. The ends were cut back, 2 bases at V and 2 bases at J, with 17 bases in the middle. CDR3 sequence: CASSVRSSLSPYEQYF. The CDR3 nucleotides are TGTGCCAGCAGCGTTCGGTCCTCCCTAAGCCCCTACGAGCAGTACTTC.

The CDR3 is CASSLNAGGPSRELFF. The DNA for the CDR3 is TGTGCCAGCAGCTTGAATGCGGGAGGGCCATCCAGGGAGCTGTTTTTT. The genes are TRBV7-6 and TRBJ2-2, with 9 bases matching TRBD2. V dropped 3 bases and J dropped 9; count of bases not matched to a gene: 11. From germline, CDR1 is SGHVS and CDR2 FNYEAQ. The CDR3 totals 16 residues.

The chain uses TRBV28 and TRBJ2-7; D might be TRBD2 (6 bases). Germline CDR1 MDHEN, CDR2 SYDVKM. CDR3 length: 16 amino acids. V lost 6 bases to trimming and J lost 3 bases, with 21 bases between them. This CDR3 reads CASSYQPPEGYYEQYF. DNA for the CDR3: TGTGCCAGCAGCTATCAACCGCCGGAGGGTTACTACGAGCAGTACTTC.

This clonotype was picked up many times. The chain uses TRBV12-5 and TRBJ2-5, with 11 bases lining up with TRBD2. Germline V lookup: CDR1 LGHNT, CDR2 FRNRAP. The CDR3 spans 15 residues. V shed 9 bases, J shed 2 bases, and the junction held 8 bases outside the gene matches. CDR3 DNA: TGTGCTAGCCCGAGACTAGCGGGGCGACAAGAGACCCAGTACTTC. Encoded protein: CASPRLAGRQETQYF.

On this clonotype itself: Its ends do not fully match the called genes, so a read error is possible. V gene TRBV24-1 combines with J gene TRBJ2-1; 10 nucleotides match TRBD2. The CDR3 extends over 16 amino acids. Per the germline V gene, CDR1 is KGHDR and CDR2 is SFDVKD. In DNA form, the CDR3 reads TGTGCCACCGGTGAATGGCGGACTAGCGGTTACAATGAGCAGTTCTTC. Amino acid sequence: CATGEWRTSGYNEQFF.

The rearrangement links TRBV12-3 or TRBV12-4 to TRBJ2-7, with 15 positions matching TRBD2. The V segment lost 3 bases and the J segment 4 bases; nucleotides outside the gene matches: 13. The CDR3 is made up of 19 amino acids. The CDR3 nucleotides read TGTGCCAGCAGTTTGGGCTTGGGACTAGCGGGAGGCAGCCGGTACGAGCAGTACTTC. This encodes CASSLGLGLAGGSRYEQYF.

This clonotype was observed at least ten times. The rearrangement links TRBV6-5 to TRBJ1-6; 7 positions match TRBD1. Germline trimming cut 4 bases from V and 10 bases from J; bases unmatched to any gene: 4. The CDR3 contains 13 residues. CDR1 and CDR2 (germline): MNHEY, SVGAGI. DNA for the CDR3: TGTGCCAGCAGTTCATTCAGGGGGTCACCCCTCCACTTT. It specifies CASSSFRGSPLHF.

This clonotype was counted between two and nine times. The chain uses TRBV25-1 and TRBJ2-7; 7 bases align to TRBD1. The CDR3 is 16 residues long. Losses at the gene ends were 2 bases for V and 5 bases for J; bases not matched to a gene: 12. Germline V gene sequence: CDR1 MGHDK, CDR2 SYGVNS. The CDR3 loop reads CASSELYKGAYNEQYF. CDR3 sequence (DNA): TGTGCCAGCAGTGAACTCTACAAGGGGGCCTATAACGAGCAGTACTTC.

The sample holds many counts of this clonotype. The chain combines TRBV6-5 with TRBJ1-1; the D is unclear. Trimming removed 6 bases from V and 1 base from J, with 9 bases in between. Germline V gives CDR1 MNHEY, CDR2 SVGAGI. The CDR3 consists of 13 residues. Here the CDR3 reads CASSQRENTEAFF. For the CDR3, the DNA is TGTGCCAGCAGCCAGCGGGAGAACACTGAAGCTTTCTTT.

This clonotype has only a few counts. The chain links TRBV7-2 to TRBJ2-7, with TRBD1 matching over 7 bases. CDR1 and CDR2 (germline): SGHTA, FQGNSA. This CDR3 is built from 14 residues. V shed 5 bases, J shed 7 bases, and the junction held 11 bases outside the gene matches. CDR3 in DNA: TGTGCCAGCAGCCCGCACAGGGGTCGGATGGAGCAGTACTTC. Protein sequence: CASSPHRGRMEQYF.

The chain links TRBV10-2 to TRBJ1-5; maybe TRBD1 (5 bases). The CDR3 extends over 15 amino acids. Germline-derived CDR1 and CDR2 are WSHSY and SAAADI. Trimming stripped 4 bases from V and 7 bases from J, with 17 bases between. CDR3 in amino acids: CASSGGISGLQPQHF. CDR3 coding DNA: TGCGCCAGCAGTGGGGGGATATCGGGGTTGCAGCCCCAGCATTTT.

The CDR3 here is CSAIGAVYNEQFF. CDR3 nucleotide sequence: TGCAGCGCCATAGGGGCCGTTTACAATGAGCAGTTCTTC. This chain uses TRBV29-1 with TRBJ2-1; D is possibly TRBD1 (5 bases). Trimming stripped 7 bases from V and 4 bases from J, with 14 bases between. CDR3 length equals 13 residues. The germline V gene has CDR1 SQVTM and CDR2 ANQGSEA.

This clonotype was counted between two and nine times. This chain connects TRBV7-2 to TRBJ2-3; D remains unclear. V lost 5 bases and J 3 bases, leaving 18 bases between the germline ends. The V gene's germline CDR1 is SGHTA and CDR2 FQGNSA. This CDR3 has 16 residues. Here the CDR3 DNA reads TGTGCCAGCAGCACCCAACGGCGCGAAATGACAGATACGCAGTATTTT. Its protein is CASSTQRREMTDTQYF.

In this sample, this clonotype turned up a few times. The chain is built from TRBV15 and TRBJ2-6; 9 positions agree with TRBD1. The CDR3 spans 17 residues. The germline V gene has CDR1 LNHNV and CDR2 YYDKDF (reference sequence). The V gene end was trimmed by 0 bases and the J gene end by 2 bases; junction bases not matched to a gene: 2. The CDR3 DNA reads as TGTGCCACCAGCAGAGAAAGGGACAGGGCTGGGGCCAACGTCCTGACTTTC. Translated: CATSRERDRAGANVLTF.